Below, 29 T cell receptor beta chains from the same sample are listed, as sequenced in a study of neurological immune-mediated disorders. One entry per CDR3 protein, called by TCRdb with MiXCR from the 5' RACE reads. The sample has roughly 20,000 distinct CDR3 sequences, 7% to 8.5% seen once. Sequencing was done on a sample of CD8+ T cells from blood. The receptors derive from a woman aged 25 to 39 with HTLV-1-associated myelopathy (HAM/TSP).

This clonotype was observed at least ten times. The chain couples TRBV6-5 to TRBJ1-1, with TRBD1 identical over 8 bases. The CDR3 totals 14 residues. The germline V gene has CDR1 MNHEY and CDR2 SVGAGI. V lost 2 bases to trimming and J lost 11 bases; unmatched junction nucleotides: 10. The CDR3 reads CASSYPGQVLGAFF. In nucleotides, the CDR3 is TGTGCCAGCAGTTACCCGGGACAGGTCCTCGGCGCTTTCTTT.

This clonotype was observed at least ten times. The V call is TRBV10-2, the J call TRBJ1-2; 8 bases fit TRBD1. Germline-derived CDR1 and CDR2 are WSHSY and SAAADI. J was trimmed by 4 bases and V by 6 bases; bases with no gene match: 7. This CDR3 contains 14 residues. In nucleotides, the CDR3 is TGCGCCAGCAGCTTGACAGGGGAAGGCTATGGCTACACCTTC. It yields the protein CASSLTGEGYGYTF.

The sample holds many counts of this clonotype. V and J are TRBV7-9 and TRBJ2-1; TRBD2 might be the D (7 bases). V shed 3 bases and J shed 8 bases, with 14 bases lying between them. Looked up from germline, CDR1 is SEHNR and CDR2 is FQNEAQ (reference sequence). This CDR3 comprises 14 residues. CDR3 nucleotides: TGTGCCAGCAGCTTGAGGGGGGGTCTGGATGAGCAGTTCTTC. This codes for CASSLRGGLDEQFF.

This clonotype was detected many times. The chain uses TRBV29-1 and TRBJ2-1; tentative D call: TRBD1 (6 bases). This CDR3 is 14 amino acids long. In germline, CDR1 is SQVTM, CDR2 ANQGSEA. The V end was cut by 6 bases, the J end by 8 bases, with 20 bases between. As DNA, the CDR3 is TGCAGCGTCCCCGGGCAGGGGAAGTTGGATGAGCAGTTCTTC. Translated: CSVPGQGKLDEQFF.

Ten or more counts support this clonotype. The chain employs TRBV10-2 and TRBJ2-7; 8 bases are shared with TRBD2. CDR1 is WSHSY, CDR2 SAAADI, per germline. With 2 bases clipped from V and 7 bases from J, the junction kept 13 bases outside the gene matches. The length of the CDR3 is 16 residues. CDR3 residues: CASSENSGGARSEQYF. The DNA for the CDR3 is TGCGCCAGCAGTGAGAACTCCGGGGGGGCCAGAAGTGAGCAGTACTTC.

Details on this clonotype: Relative to the germline gene, one junction end is altered; a read error may explain this. This chain connects TRBV29-1 to TRBJ2-1, with TRBD2 matching 10 bases. The CDR3 loop spans 15 amino acids. Germline V gene sequence: CDR1 SQVTM, CDR2 ANQGSEA. CDR3: CSVEISGGADDEQIF. The CDR3 DNA follows: TGCAGCGTTGAAATAAGCGGGGGGGCGGATGATGAGCAGATCTTC.

This clonotype came up a few times. V and J are TRBV7-8 and TRBJ1-3; 7 nucleotides align to TRBD1. CDR3 length: 15 residues. V was pared by 1 base and J by 0 bases, with 0 bases of the junction left unmatched. Germline CDR1 reads SGHVS; CDR2 reads FQNEAQ. The CDR3 coding sequence is TGTGCCAGCAGCTTAGGGACAGGCTCTGGAAACACCATATATTTT. Translation: CASSLGTGSGNTIYF. The variable domain in full, with the rest retrieved from reference TRBV7-8 and TRBJ1-3, is GAGVSQSPRYKVAKRGQDVALRCDPISGHVSLFWYQQALGQGPEFLTYFQNEAQLDKSGLPSDRFFAERPEGSVSTLKIQRTQQEDSAVYLCASSLGTGSGNTIYFGEGSWLTVV.

This clonotype was seen many times. V gene TRBV2 combines with J gene TRBJ2-7, with a tentative D call TRBD1 (6 bases). The germline V and J ends were trimmed by 5 bases and 2 bases, with 13 bases remaining between them. CDR1 is SNHLY and CDR2 is FYNNEI in the germline V gene. The CDR3 runs 14 residues. CDR3 in amino acids: CASSWHREPYEQYF. CDR3 bases: TGTGCCAGCAGTTGGCACAGGGAGCCCTACGAGCAGTACTTC.

This clonotype occurred many times. The chain uses TRBV29-1 and TRBJ2-7, with D tentatively TRBD2 (6 bases). This CDR3 is 14 amino acids long. Germline V gene data show CDR1 as SQVTM and CDR2 as ANQGSEA. Between the trimmed V and J ends, which lost 7 bases and 0 bases, there was a span of 16 bases. The CDR3 loop is CSALGGASSYEQYF. The CDR3 region has the DNA TGCAGCGCCCTGGGCGGGGCGAGCTCCTACGAGCAGTACTTC.

The table lists this clonotype with many counts. This chain joins TRBV6-5 and TRBJ2-3; possible D gene TRBD1, 5 bases. Trimming shortened V by 2 bases and J by 3 bases, and 12 bases separated the two germline ends. The CDR3 runs to 15 residues. Germline CDR1 MNHEY, CDR2 SVGAGI. CDR3 DNA: TGTGCCAGCAGTTACGTAGGCAGGGCGACAGATACGCAGTATTTT. This codes for CASSYVGRATDTQYF.

In its sample, this clonotype was seen many times. The V gene is TRBV20-1, the J gene TRBJ2-1; 9 bases match TRBD1. J gave up 6 bases and V 5 bases, and 5 bases lay outside the gene matches. The CDR3 is 13 amino acids. The V gene's germline CDR1 is DFQATT and CDR2 SNEGSKA (reference sequence). CDR3 coding DNA: TGCAGTGCTGGGGACAGGGACCCCAATGAGCAGTTCTTC. As protein: CSAGDRDPNEQFF.

This clonotype was picked up many times. This rearrangement joins TRBV6-5 to TRBJ1-2; 7 bases align to TRBD1. Germline trimming cut 6 bases from V and 4 bases from J; bases unmatched to any gene: 14. The CDR3 runs to 16 residues. Germline CDR1 is MNHEY and CDR2 is SVGAGI. The CDR3 is CASSPTDRASTYGYTF. CDR3 DNA sequence: TGTGCCAGCAGCCCCACTGACAGGGCGAGTACCTATGGCTACACCTTC.

The V and J genes are TRBV20-1 and TRBJ1-5; a possible D gene is TRBD1 (5 bases). The CDR3 consists of 16 residues. The V gene lost 0 bases and the J gene lost 0 bases, with 12 bases spanning the gap. Germline V gene lookup returns CDR1 DFQATT and CDR2 SNEGSKA (reference sequence). This chain's CDR3 is CSARDFQGFSNQPQHF. DNA for the CDR3: TGCAGTGCTAGAGACTTTCAGGGCTTTAGCAATCAGCCCCAGCATTTT.

This clonotype was seen ten or more times. The chain has TRBV19 and TRBJ2-3, with TRBD2 as a possible D gene (6 bases). The CDR3 totals 15 residues. V lost 1 base and J 0 bases, leaving 8 bases between the germline ends. Germline assignment: CDR1 LNHDA and CDR2 SQIVND (reference sequence). This CDR3 reads CASSIGGTSTDTQYF. The CDR3 DNA reads as TGTGCCAGTAGTATAGGGGGGACTAGCACAGATACGCAGTATTTT.

In this sample, this clonotype turned up many times. The genes are TRBV5-1 and TRBJ1-2; D perhaps matches TRBD1 (5 bases). Germline V gene lookup returns CDR1 SGHRS and CDR2 YFSETQ. This CDR3 is built from 15 residues. The V end lost 0 bases, the J end lost 4 bases, and 13 bases lay between the germline ends. CDR3 protein: CASSLVPGRTYGYTF. CDR3 bases: TGCGCCAGCAGCTTGGTCCCAGGGCGAACCTATGGCTACACCTTC.

This clonotype was picked up many times. The chain is built from TRBV15 and TRBJ1-1, with 9 bases matching TRBD1. Losses at the gene ends were 1 base for V and 5 bases for J; bases not matched to a gene: 2. This CDR3 has 14 residues. Germline V gene sequence: CDR1 LNHNV, CDR2 YYDKDF (reference sequence). DNA for the CDR3: TGTGCCACCAGCAGAGGGACAGGGGTGACTGAAGCTTTCTTT. It encodes CATSRGTGVTEAFF. Full variable domain (rest looked up from reference TRBV15 and TRBJ1-1): DAMVIQNPRYQVTQFGKPVTLSCSQTLNHNVMYWYQQKSSQAPKLLFHYYDKDFNNEADTPDNFQSRRPNTSFCFLDIRSPGLGDTAMYLCATSRGTGVTEAFFGQGTRLTVV.

This clonotype was seen many times. The chain carries TRBV20-1 and TRBJ1-1; weak D call: TRBD1 (6 bases). The CDR3 totals 13 residues. Looked up from germline, CDR1 is DFQATT and CDR2 is SNEGSKA (reference sequence). Trimming stripped 7 bases from V and 3 bases from J, with 15 bases between. CDR3 in DNA: TGCAGTGTCCCAACAGGGTCTTACACTGAAGCTTTCTTT. It yields the protein CSVPTGSYTEAFF.

The J gene is TRBJ1-5, the V gene TRBV10-3; the D is unclear. Looked up from germline, CDR1 is ENHRY and CDR2 is SYGVKD. CDR3 length: 13 residues. V shed 0 bases and J shed 0 bases, with 0 bases lying between them. CDR3: CAISESSNQPQHF. CDR3 nucleotide sequence: TGTGCCATCAGTGAGTCTAGCAATCAGCCCCAGCATTTT.

There are many counts of this clonotype. The chain carries TRBV30 and TRBJ1-1; TRBD1 might be the D (5 bases). Germline V gives CDR1 GTSNPN, CDR2 SVGIG (reference sequence). V dropped 4 bases and J dropped 7 bases, with 25 bases sitting between them. This CDR3 has 16 amino acids. The CDR3 region is CAWKPGQGAGGGEAFF. CDR3 sequence (DNA): TGTGCCTGGAAGCCCGGCCAGGGTGCTGGGGGGGGTGAAGCTTTCTTT.

This clonotype occurred many times. The chain joins TRBV5-1 to TRBJ1-4; D is ambiguous. CDR1 and CDR2 from the germline V gene are SGHRS and YFSETQ. The CDR3 runs 12 residues. Trimming cost V 5 bases and J 0 bases, with 2 bases left between them. The CDR3 loop is CASRSTNEKLFF. The DNA for the CDR3 is TGCGCCAGCAGATCAACTAATGAAAAACTGTTTTTT.

This clonotype was seen ten or more times. This rearrangement joins TRBV29-1 to TRBJ1-1; unclear D gene. V was shortened by 7 bases and J by 5 bases, with 14 bases between the two germline ends. The CDR3 contains 12 residues. Germline values: CDR1 SQVTM, CDR2 ANQGSEA. The CDR3 sequence is CSADGEGTEAFF. DNA of the CDR3: TGCAGCGCCGACGGGGAGGGAACTGAAGCTTTCTTT.

This clonotype has ten or more counts. The J gene is TRBJ2-1, the V gene TRBV5-5, with TRBD1 as a possible D gene (6 bases). The CDR3 consists of 15 residues. Deletions cut 3 bases from V and 7 bases from J, with 17 bases between. Germline V gives CDR1 SGHKS, CDR2 YYEKEE (reference sequence). CDR3 in DNA: TGTGCCAGCAGCTCGGCGGCAGGGGCAGGAAATGAGCAGTTCTTC. It yields the protein CASSSAAGAGNEQFF. Full variable domain (rest looked up from reference TRBV5-5 and TRBJ2-1): DAGVTQSPTHLIKTRGQQVTLRCSPISGHKSVSWYQQVLGQGPQFIFQYYEKEERGRGNFPDRFSARQFPNYSSELNVNALLLGDSALYLCASSSAAGAGNEQFFGPGTRLTVL.

This clonotype appeared many times. The chain links TRBV9 to TRBJ1-2; 10 nucleotides match TRBD1. This CDR3 is built from 16 residues. Germline loops: CDR1 SGDLS, CDR2 YYNGEE. V shed 4 bases, J shed 5 bases, and the junction held 11 bases outside the gene matches. CDR3 sequence: CASSPRGQGLTYGYTF. The CDR3 DNA reads as TGTGCCAGCAGCCCGAGGGGACAGGGGCTTACGTATGGCTACACCTTC.

This clonotype was seen at least ten times. V gene TRBV19 combines with J gene TRBJ2-3; 8 bases agree with TRBD2. The CDR3 loop spans 15 amino acids. The V segment lost 5 bases and the J segment 7 bases; nucleotides outside the gene matches: 11. Germline V lookup: CDR1 LNHDA, CDR2 SQIVND (reference sequence). The CDR3 bases are TGTGCCAGTAGTCCGTCCTCGGGGGGGTTAAATACGCAGTATTTT. Translated: CASSPSSGGLNTQYF.

At least ten counts were recorded for this clonotype. The chain couples TRBV13 to TRBJ2-3; 10 nucleotides match TRBD2. Germline V gene data show CDR1 as PRHDT and CDR2 as FYEKMQ (reference sequence). Losses at the gene ends were 4 bases for V and 1 base for J; bases not matched to a gene: 5. This CDR3 has 16 amino acids. Here the CDR3 DNA reads TGTGCCAGCAGCTCCTGGACTAGCGGCCGCACAGATACGCAGTATTTT. Amino acid sequence: CASSSWTSGRTDTQYF.

This clonotype was seen more than once but under ten times. At one end, the junction sequence differs from germline, possibly due to a read error. The chain joins TRBV7-2 to TRBJ1-6; 7 bases match TRBD1. Looked up from germline, CDR1 is SGHTA and CDR2 is FQGNSA. CDR3 length equals 14 residues. CDR3: CASSERDSDSPLNF. The CDR3 DNA reads as TGTGCCAGCAGCGAAAGGGACAGCGACTCACCCCTCAACTTT.

This clonotype was seen ten or more times. The chain combines TRBV7-9 with TRBJ2-7, with D tentatively TRBD1 or TRBD2 (5 bases each). Trimming took off 4 bases at V and 0 bases at J, with 13 bases between the two ends. This CDR3 has 15 amino acids. In germline, CDR1 is SEHNR, CDR2 FQNEAQ (reference sequence). The CDR3 DNA reads TGTGCCAGCAGCTGGGACCAGGGATTCTCCTACGAGCAGTACTTC. It is translated as CASSWDQGFSYEQYF.

This clonotype was recorded many times. The CDR3 bases are TGTGCCAGCAGCCCAAAGTGGGGGACCGCGTATGGCTACACCTTC. This translates into CASSPKWGTAYGYTF. This chain links TRBV7-9 with TRBJ1-2; D may be TRBD1 (5 bases). Trimming took 5 bases from V and 5 from J, leaving 18 bases between them. Germline CDR1 and CDR2: SEHNR and FQNEAQ (reference sequence). The CDR3 totals 15 residues.

This clonotype was seen many times. This chain connects TRBV3-1 to TRBJ2-7, with D tentatively TRBD2 (5 bases). The V end was cut by 1 base, the J end by 4 bases, with 11 bases between. This CDR3 spans 14 amino acids. Germline V gives CDR1 LGHDT, CDR2 YNNKEL (reference sequence). The CDR3 loop is CASSQGPSGYEQYF. CDR3 DNA sequence: TGTGCCAGCAGCCAAGGCCCTTCGGGATACGAGCAGTACTTC.